This T cell receptor (beta chain) was retrieved from a study of cytomegalovirus exposure and HLA in healthy donors. Study-level results: Approximately 160 TCR beta chains were listed as cytomegalovirus-associated.

As regards this clone: Its target is unknown.

The study ran its PCR with 60 Vbeta and 13 Jbeta primers. The authors' processing: Later, 80 million or so unique TCR beta chains were counted in an analysis, and roughly 10 million of them were shared. TCRdb keeps only in-frame clones here, not all; method: immunoSEQ multiplex PCR. V, J and clone size are taken as reported in that table, and D and trimming were inferred from the DNA itself. The data contain approximately 110,000 clones, roughly two thirds of them seen just once; the ten biggest clones take up 8.4%. The germline gives CDR1 SGHDN, CDR2 FVKESK. Deletions cut 1 base from V and 3 bases from J, with 13 bases between. The CDR3 is 15 residues long.

This clonotype originated in a man in his forties or fifties in good health and CMV-seronegative. The gene calls are TRBV14 and TRBJ2-7; D gene unclear. Sequencing was carried out using PBMCs. CDR3 nucleotide sequence: TGTGCCAGCAGCCAAGGAGTTCACCCTGTCTACGAGCAGTACTTC. It is translated as CASSQGVHPVYEQYF.